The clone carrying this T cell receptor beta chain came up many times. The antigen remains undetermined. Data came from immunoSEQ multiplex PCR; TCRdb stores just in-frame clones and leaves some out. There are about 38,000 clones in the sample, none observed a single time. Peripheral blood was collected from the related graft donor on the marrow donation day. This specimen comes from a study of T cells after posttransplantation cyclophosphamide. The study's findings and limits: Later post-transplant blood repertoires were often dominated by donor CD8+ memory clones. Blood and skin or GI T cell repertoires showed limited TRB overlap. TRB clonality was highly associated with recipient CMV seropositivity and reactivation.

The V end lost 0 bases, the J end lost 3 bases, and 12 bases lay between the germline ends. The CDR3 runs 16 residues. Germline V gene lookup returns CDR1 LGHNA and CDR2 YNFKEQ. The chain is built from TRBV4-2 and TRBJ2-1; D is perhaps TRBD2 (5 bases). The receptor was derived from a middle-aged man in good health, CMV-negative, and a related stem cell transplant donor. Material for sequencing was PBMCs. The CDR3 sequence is CASSQEQAESYNEQFF. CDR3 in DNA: TGTGCCAGCAGCCAAGAGCAAGCGGAGAGCTACAATGAGCAGTTCTTC.